The present entry profiles one TCR beta chain with its context. Sequencing was performed with immunoSEQ multiplex PCR; in TCRdb, only in-frame clones are kept and a portion is missing. The table has roughly 68,000 clones, roughly 85% seen once. The sample belongs to a study of blood T cell repertoires in COVID-19. This CDR3 has 18 amino acids. Germline CDR1 SGHAT, CDR2 FQNNGV. Trimming removed 1 base from V and 4 bases from J; junction bases left unmatched: 13. This receptor was obtained from a woman in her fifties or sixties with COVID-19, enrolled during active disease. Specimen: peripheral blood. The genes are TRBV11-2 and TRBJ2-1; TRBD2 matches 7 bases. CDR3 nucleotides: TGTGCCAGCAGCTTAGGGCGGGAGATATACCGGCCGTACAATGAGCAGTTCTTC. Translating gives CASSLGREIYRPYNEQFF.